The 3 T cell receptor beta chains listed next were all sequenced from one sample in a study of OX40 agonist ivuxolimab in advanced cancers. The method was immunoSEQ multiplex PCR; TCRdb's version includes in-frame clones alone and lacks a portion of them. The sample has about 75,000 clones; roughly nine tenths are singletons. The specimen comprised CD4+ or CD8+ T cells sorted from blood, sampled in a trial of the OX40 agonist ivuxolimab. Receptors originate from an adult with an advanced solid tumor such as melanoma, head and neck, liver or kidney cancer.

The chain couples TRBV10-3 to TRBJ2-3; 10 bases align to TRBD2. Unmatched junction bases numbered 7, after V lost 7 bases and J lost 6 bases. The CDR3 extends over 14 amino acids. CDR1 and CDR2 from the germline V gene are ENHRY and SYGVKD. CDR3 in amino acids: CAITPSGSPDTQYF. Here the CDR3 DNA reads TGTGCCATCACGCCTAGCGGGAGTCCCGATACGCAGTATTTT.

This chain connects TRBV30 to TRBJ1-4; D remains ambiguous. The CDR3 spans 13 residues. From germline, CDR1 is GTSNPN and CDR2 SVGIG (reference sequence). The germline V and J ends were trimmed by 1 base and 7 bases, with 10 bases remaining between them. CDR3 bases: TGTGCCTGGAGTGGACAAGAGGGTGAAAAACTGTTTTTT. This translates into CAWSGQEGEKLFF.

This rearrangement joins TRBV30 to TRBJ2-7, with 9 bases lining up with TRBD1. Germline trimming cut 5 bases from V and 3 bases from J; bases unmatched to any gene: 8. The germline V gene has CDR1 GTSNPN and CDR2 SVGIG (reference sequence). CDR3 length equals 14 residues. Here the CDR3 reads CAWSRQGGGYEQYF. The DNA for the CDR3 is TGTGCCTGGTCCAGACAGGGGGGAGGCTACGAGCAGTACTTC.